A selection of T cell receptor beta chains follows, all from one sample in a study of Tregs in tolerant kidney transplant recipients. Assay used: immunoSEQ multiplex PCR; TCRdb lists only in-frame clones, some missing. The sample carries 84,000 or so clones, roughly 93% recorded once. The sample here was CD4+ T cells from blood (PBMCs), taken 12 months after the transplant. The source is a human patient who received a combined kidney and bone marrow transplant. Some T cells may be graft donor cells. Each CDR3 is given with its conserved first and last residue. Each record gives: D gene, J gene, V gene, clone size, CDR3 DNA, CDR3 protein. A D gene is named only where the DNA matches it firmly. Clone size is not always given. Where it is, it says once, few, many or a class for expanded clones.

.,TRBJ2-2,TRBV29-1,.,TGCAGCGTGTTTTACCAGGGGCGCACCGGGGAGCTGTTTTTT,CSVFYQGRTGELFF
TRBD2,TRBJ2-2,TRBV9,once,TGTGCCAGCAGCCCAACGCCGGCAGCGGGAGGGAACACCGGGGAGCTGTTTTTT,CASSPTPAAGGNTGELFF
.,TRBJ1-1,TRBV7-2,.,TGTGCCAGCAGCTTAGAAGGACAGTACACTGAAGCTTTCTTT,CASSLEGQYTEAFF
.,TRBJ2-7,TRBV11-3,.,TGTGCCAGCAGCTTAGATCTAACGGGCTACGAGCAGTACTTC,CASSLDLTGYEQYF
.,TRBJ2-5,TRBV7-9,.,TGTGCCAGCAGACATAGCGGCCAAGAGACCCAGTACTTC,CASRHSGQETQYF
.,TRBJ2-7,TRBV6-6,.,TGTGCCAGCAGGGGGGGAGGACCCGTATACGAGCAGTACTTC,CASRGGGPVYEQYF
.,TRBJ2-7,TRBV28,.,TGTGCCAGCAGTTTATTAGGGGGCGAGCAGTACTTC,CASSLLGGEQYF
.,TRBJ2-2,TRBV11-1,.,TGTGCCAGCAGCTTGGGTAGCTGGGTGGGACACGGCGGGGAGCTGTTTTTT,CASSLGSWVGHGGELFF
.,TRBJ2-5,TRBV15,.,TGTGCCACCAGCCGCGACAGGTCACAAGAGACCCAGTACTTC,CATSRDRSQETQYF
TRBD2,TRBJ2-3,TRBV7-2,.,TGTGCCAGCAGCCCCTTTAGTAGCGGGAGGGCCTCAGATACGCAGTATTTT,CASSPFSSGRASDTQYF
TRBD1,TRBJ1-2,TRBV6-6,.,TGTGCCAGCAACCCGGGACAGGGGAATGGCTACACCTTC,CASNPGQGNGYTF
.,TRBJ2-6,TRBV9,.,TGTGCCAGCAGCGTCACAGGTTACTCGGGGGCCAACGTCCTGACTTTC,CASSVTGYSGANVLTF
.,TRBJ1-1,TRBV18,.,TGTGCCAGCTCATTCGCGCGATCGAACACTGAAGCTTTCTTT,CASSFARSNTEAFF
TRBD2,TRBJ2-1,TRBV6-4,.,TGTGCCAGCAGCTCGGGACTAGCGGGTTACAATGAGCAGTTCTTC,CASSSGLAGYNEQFF
.,TRBJ2-7,TRBV5-4,.,TGTGCCAGCAGCCTGGGTAACGGCTACGAGCAGTACTTC,CASSLGNGYEQYF
.,TRBJ1-1,TRBV29-1,.,TGCAGCGGCCAGTCGACAGCTAGTCTTGAAGCTTTCTTT,CSGQSTASLEAFF
.,TRBJ2-7,TRBV5-6,.,TGTGCCAGTCAGGGTACTACTTCACCGCTCCGCTCCTACGAGCAGTACTTC,CASQGTTSPLRSYEQYF
TRBD1,TRBJ2-5,TRBV28,.,TGTGCCAGCAGGGGGCGGGACAGGGGGCGACAAGAGACCCAGTACTTC,CASRGRDRGRQETQYF
.,TRBJ1-5,TRBV11-3,.,TGTGCCAGTAGCTTGGCAGGGGGCAATCAGCCCCAGCATTTT,CASSLAGGNQPQHF
.,TRBJ2-1,TRBV25-1,.,TGTGCCAGCAGTGTGGGGGACAATCGTGAGCAGTTCTTC,CASSVGDNREQFF
.,TRBJ1-2,TRBV18,once,TGTGCCAGCTCACCAAGCGGGGGACACTATGGCTACACCTTC,CASSPSGGHYGYTF
TRBD1,TRBJ1-4,TRBV9,.,TGTGCCAGCAGAGGCTGGGACAGGGGAAGGGAAAAACTGTTTTTT,CASRGWDRGREKLFF
TRBD2,TRBJ2-2,TRBV9,.,TGTGCCAGCAGCCTACGTCTAGCGGAGAACACCGGGGAGCTGTTTTTT,CASSLRLAENTGELFF
.,TRBJ2-1,TRBV5-1,once,TGCGCCAGCAGCTCCCCTGAGAGCTCCTACAATGAGCAGTTCTTC,CASSSPESSYNEQFF